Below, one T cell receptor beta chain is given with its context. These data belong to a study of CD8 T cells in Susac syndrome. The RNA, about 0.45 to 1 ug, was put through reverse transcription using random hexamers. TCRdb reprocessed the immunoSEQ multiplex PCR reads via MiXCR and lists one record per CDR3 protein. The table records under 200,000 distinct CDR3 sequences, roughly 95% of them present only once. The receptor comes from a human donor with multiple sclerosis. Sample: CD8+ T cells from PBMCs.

The CDR3 DNA reads as TGTGCCAGCAGATCGGGACAGCTCATCCCTAGCACAGATACGCAGTATTTT. It translates to CASRSGQLIPSTDTQYF. The genes are TRBV7-9 and TRBJ2-3; 7 bases fit TRBD1. Germline loops: CDR1 SEHNR, CDR2 FQNEAQ (reference sequence). Germline trimming cut 6 bases from V and 0 bases from J; bases unmatched to any gene: 12. The CDR3 sequence is 17 residues long.